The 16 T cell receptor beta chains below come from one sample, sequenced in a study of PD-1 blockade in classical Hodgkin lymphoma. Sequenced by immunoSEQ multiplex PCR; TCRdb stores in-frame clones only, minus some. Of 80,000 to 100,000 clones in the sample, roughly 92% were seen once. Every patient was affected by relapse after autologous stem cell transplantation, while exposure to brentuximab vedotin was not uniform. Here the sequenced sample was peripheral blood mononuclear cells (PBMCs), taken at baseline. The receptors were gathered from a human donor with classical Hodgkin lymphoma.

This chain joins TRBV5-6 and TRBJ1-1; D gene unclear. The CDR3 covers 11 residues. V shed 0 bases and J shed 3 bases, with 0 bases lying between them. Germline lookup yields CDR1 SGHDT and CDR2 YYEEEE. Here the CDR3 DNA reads TGTGCCAGCAGCTTGGACACTGAAGCTTTCTTT. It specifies CASSLDTEAFF.

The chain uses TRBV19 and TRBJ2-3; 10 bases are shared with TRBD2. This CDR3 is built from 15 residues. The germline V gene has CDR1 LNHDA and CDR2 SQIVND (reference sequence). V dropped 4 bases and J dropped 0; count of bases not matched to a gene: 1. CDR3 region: CASSRTSGSTDTQYF. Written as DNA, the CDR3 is TGTGCCAGTAGTAGGACTAGCGGAAGCACAGATACGCAGTATTTT. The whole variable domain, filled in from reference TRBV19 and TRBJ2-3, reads DGGITQSPKYLFRKEGQNVTLSCEQNLNHDAMYWYRQDPGQGLRLIYYSQIVNDFQKGDIAEGYSVSREKKESFPLTVTSAQKNPTAFYLCASSRTSGSTDTQYFGPGTRLTVL.

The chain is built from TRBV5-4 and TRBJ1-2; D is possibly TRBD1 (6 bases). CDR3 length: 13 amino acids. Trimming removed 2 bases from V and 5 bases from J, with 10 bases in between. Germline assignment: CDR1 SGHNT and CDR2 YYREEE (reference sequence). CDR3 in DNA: TGTGCCAGCAGCTTACAGGGCGGATATGGCTACACCTTC. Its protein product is CASSLQGGYGYTF.

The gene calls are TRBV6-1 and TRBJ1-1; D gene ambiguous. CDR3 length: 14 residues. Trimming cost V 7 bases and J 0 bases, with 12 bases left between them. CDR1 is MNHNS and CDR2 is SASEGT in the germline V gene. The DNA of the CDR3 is TGTGCCAGCACGGTGGTTGCTATGAACACTGAAGCTTTCTTT. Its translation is CASTVVAMNTEAFF.

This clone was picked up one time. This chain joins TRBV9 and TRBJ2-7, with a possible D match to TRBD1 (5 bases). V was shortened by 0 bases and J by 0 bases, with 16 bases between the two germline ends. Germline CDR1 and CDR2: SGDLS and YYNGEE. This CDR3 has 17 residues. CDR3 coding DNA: TGTGCCAGCAGCGTAGCGGCAGGGAAGCCCAGCTCCTACGAGCAGTACTTC. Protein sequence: CASSVAAGKPSSYEQYF.

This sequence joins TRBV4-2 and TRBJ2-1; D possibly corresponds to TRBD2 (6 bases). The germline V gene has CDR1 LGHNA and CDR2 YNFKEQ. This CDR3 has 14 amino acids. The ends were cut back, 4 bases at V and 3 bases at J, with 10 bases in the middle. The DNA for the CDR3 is TGTGCCAGCAGCCCTTCGGGGGACTACAATGAGCAGTTCTTC. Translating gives CASSPSGDYNEQFF.

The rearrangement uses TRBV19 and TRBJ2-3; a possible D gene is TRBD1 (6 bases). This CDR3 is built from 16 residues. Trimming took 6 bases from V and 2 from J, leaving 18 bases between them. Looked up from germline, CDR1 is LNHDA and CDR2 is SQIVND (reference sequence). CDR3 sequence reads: CASSRWATGITDTQYF. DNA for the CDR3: TGTGCCAGTAGCCGGTGGGCAACAGGGATCACAGATACGCAGTATTTT.

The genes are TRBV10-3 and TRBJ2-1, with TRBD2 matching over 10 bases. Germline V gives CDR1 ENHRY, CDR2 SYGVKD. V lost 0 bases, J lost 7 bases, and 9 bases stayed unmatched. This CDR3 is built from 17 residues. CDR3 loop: CAISESSGRAFRNEQFF. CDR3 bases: TGTGCCATCAGTGAGTCCAGCGGGAGGGCTTTCCGGAATGAGCAGTTCTTC.

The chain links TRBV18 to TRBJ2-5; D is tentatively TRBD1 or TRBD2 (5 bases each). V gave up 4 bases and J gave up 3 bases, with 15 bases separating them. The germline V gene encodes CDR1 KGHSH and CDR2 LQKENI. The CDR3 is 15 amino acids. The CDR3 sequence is CASSLGVGTKETQYF. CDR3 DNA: TGTGCCAGCTCACTAGGGGTAGGGACGAAAGAGACCCAGTACTTC.

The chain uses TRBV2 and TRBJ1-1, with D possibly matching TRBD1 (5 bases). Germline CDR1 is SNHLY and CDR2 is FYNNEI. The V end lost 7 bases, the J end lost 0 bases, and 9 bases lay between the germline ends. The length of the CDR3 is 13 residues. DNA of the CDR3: TGTGCCAGCAAAGACAGTATGAACACTGAAGCTTTCTTT. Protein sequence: CASKDSMNTEAFF. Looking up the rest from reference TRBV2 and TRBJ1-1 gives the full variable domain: EPEVTQTPSHQVTQMGQEVILRCVPISNHLYFYWYRQILGQKVEFLVSFYNNEISEKSEIFDDQFSVERPDGSNFTLKIRSTKLEDSAMYFCASKDSMNTEAFFGQGTRLTVV.

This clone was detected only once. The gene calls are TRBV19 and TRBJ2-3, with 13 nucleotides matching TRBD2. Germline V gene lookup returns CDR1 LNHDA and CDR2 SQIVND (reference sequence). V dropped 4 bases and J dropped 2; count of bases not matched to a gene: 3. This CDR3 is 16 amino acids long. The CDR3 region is CASSTLAGGFTDTQYF. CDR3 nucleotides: TGTGCCAGTAGTACACTAGCGGGAGGGTTCACAGATACGCAGTATTTT.

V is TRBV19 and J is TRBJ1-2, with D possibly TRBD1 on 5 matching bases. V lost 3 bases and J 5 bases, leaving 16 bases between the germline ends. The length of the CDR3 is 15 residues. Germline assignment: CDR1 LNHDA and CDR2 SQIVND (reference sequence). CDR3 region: CASSMGPSRGYGYTF. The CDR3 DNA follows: TGTGCCAGTAGTATGGGACCCTCCCGCGGTTATGGCTACACCTTC. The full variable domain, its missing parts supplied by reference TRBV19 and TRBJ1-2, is DGGITQSPKYLFRKEGQNVTLSCEQNLNHDAMYWYRQDPGQGLRLIYYSQIVNDFQKGDIAEGYSVSREKKESFPLTVTSAQKNPTAFYLCASSMGPSRGYGYTFGSGTRLTVV.

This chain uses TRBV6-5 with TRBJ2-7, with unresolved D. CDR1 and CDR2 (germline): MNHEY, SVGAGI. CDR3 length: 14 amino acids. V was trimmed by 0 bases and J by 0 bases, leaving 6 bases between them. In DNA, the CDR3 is TGTGCCAGCAGTTACTCGTACACCTCCTACGAGCAGTACTTC. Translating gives CASSYSYTSYEQYF.

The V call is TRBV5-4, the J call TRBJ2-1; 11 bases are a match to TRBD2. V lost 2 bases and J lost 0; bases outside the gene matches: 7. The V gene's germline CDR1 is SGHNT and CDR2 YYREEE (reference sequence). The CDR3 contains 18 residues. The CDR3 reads CASSFGLAGLSSYNEQFF. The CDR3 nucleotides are TGTGCCAGCAGCTTTGGACTAGCGGGCCTAAGCTCCTACAATGAGCAGTTCTTC.

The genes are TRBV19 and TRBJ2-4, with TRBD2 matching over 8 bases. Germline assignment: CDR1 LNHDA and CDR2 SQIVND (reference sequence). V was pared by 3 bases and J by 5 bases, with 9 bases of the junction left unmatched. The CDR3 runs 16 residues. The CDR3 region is CASSIVSAGGQNIQYF. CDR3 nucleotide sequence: TGTGCCAGTAGTATCGTTAGTGCGGGAGGCCAAAACATTCAGTACTTC.

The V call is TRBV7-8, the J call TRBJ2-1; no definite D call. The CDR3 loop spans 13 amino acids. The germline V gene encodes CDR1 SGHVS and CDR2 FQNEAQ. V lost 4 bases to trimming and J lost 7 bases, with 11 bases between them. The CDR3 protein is CASSSGFPNEQFF. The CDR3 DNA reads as TGTGCCAGCAGCTCCGGTTTTCCGAATGAGCAGTTCTTC. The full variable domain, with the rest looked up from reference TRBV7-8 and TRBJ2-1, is GAGVSQSPRYKVAKRGQDVALRCDPISGHVSLFWYQQALGQGPEFLTYFQNEAQLDKSGLPSDRFFAERPEGSVSTLKIQRTQQEDSAVYLCASSSGFPNEQFFGPGTRLTVL.